This TCR beta chain was found in a study of blood T cells in healthy people across ages. This clonotype was found once. It may be a read error: a sequence one base away is much more abundant. The CDR3 is 12 amino acids. Trimming pared 8 bases from V and 13 bases from J, leaving 18 bases between. Germline values: CDR1 SNHLY, CDR2 FYNNEI. A second PCR of about 7 to 12 cycles used a sample-barcoded 5' primer and a J-beta primer mix. Tags on each cDNA molecule came from a template-switch adaptor with 12 random nucleotides. MiXCR, applied by TCRdb to the 5' RACE reads, yields one record per CDR3 protein. The table records some 670,000 distinct CDR3 sequences, approximately 52% of them present only once. Total RNA extraction produced at least 5 micrograms (per sample) for the study.

Sequenced: blood. This receptor was obtained from an elderly woman in good health. V usage is TRBV2 and J usage is TRBJ2-1, with D possibly TRBD1 on 6 matching bases. The CDR3 sequence: CASRRQAETQFF. The CDR3 DNA is TGTGCCAGCCGTCGACAGGCGGAGACCCAGTTCTTC.